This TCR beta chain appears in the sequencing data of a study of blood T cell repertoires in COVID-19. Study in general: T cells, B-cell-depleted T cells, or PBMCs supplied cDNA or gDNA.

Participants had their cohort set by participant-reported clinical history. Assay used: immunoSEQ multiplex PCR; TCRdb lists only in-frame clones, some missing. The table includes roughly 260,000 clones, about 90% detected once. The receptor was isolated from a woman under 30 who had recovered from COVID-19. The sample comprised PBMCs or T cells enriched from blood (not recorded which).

The CDR3 DNA reads TGTGCCAGCAGCCAGGGACAGGGGTACGGTGGCTACACCTTC. Translated, it gives CASSQGQGYGGYTF. The genes are TRBV7-3 and TRBJ1-2, with 10 bases fitting TRBD1. The CDR3 has 14 residues. Looked up from germline, CDR1 is SGHTA and CDR2 is FQGTGA. V trimming: 5 bases; J trimming: 7 bases; junction bases outside the gene matches: 7.